The following is a T cell receptor beta chain sequence with its context. Its binding antigen is unknown. Base qualities are not provided; no much larger clone lies one nucleotide away. The sample belongs to a study of blood T cell repertoires in COVID-19 (dated by TCRdb to the early 2020s). Study-level background: The collaborator samples originated in the United States, Italy and Spain and spanned the acute and convalescent phases of COVID-19. The repertoires were released in a freely available public database meant as a resource for research on the immune response to SARS-CoV-2. Subjects who had been exposed to COVID-19, were actively infected with it, or had recovered from it provided the deeply sampled blood TCRbeta repertoires that made up the dataset. Nearly every sample came with metadata listing a de-identified subject ID, COVID-19 status, age in years and sex. Where HLA class I and class II types were available, the types were taken from metadata supplied by the sample provider, not from assay-based typing. Samples came from the ongoing ImmuneRACE study (first 160 participants) plus 1,254 subjects from 6 global collaborators. The prospective study material was composed of cDNA or gDNA derived from T cells, B-cell-depleted T cells, or PBMCs.

The collaborating institutions used their own protocols to collect whole blood in K2EDTA tubes. For TCRbeta analysis, collaborators shipped samples in one of three forms: frozen whole blood, isolated PBMCs, or DNA extracted from either of those sample types. The CDR3 sequence holds 15 residues, the cysteine and phenylalanine included. Only the CDR3 portion is preserved as DNA: 45 bases, with reading frame beginning at the first base. V ends up 2 bases short and J 0 bases short, with an unmatched junction base count of 5. CDR1 and CDR2, looked up from the germline V gene, are SQVTM and ANQGSEA. General findings and caveats noted by the study authors: The amount of clinical and demographic metadata varied by source and participant and was provided uncurated.

TCRbeta CDR3 regions were amplified from genomic DNA by means of the immunoSEQ Assay, a bias-controlled multiplex PCR. The study's processing was this. Nucleated cell counts per sample were estimated from amplification of reference gene primers within the assay. To quantify the absolute abundance of each unique TCRbeta CDR3 rearrangement, sequence reads were collapsed and filtered. For each sample, productive Simpson clonality was calculated by taking the square root of Simpson's diversity index across productive rearrangements. The source is immuneACCESS, and TCRdb retained only in-frame sequences with V and J called. Part of the clones is not carried over; for the studies checked, unresolved V genes explain less than half of this, and the remainder is unexplained. V and J calls and clone size come straight from that table; D and trimming were deduced from the DNA. The sample table holds over 15,000 clones, of which 75% to 85% were seen once. About 20% of the sample comes from the top ten.

This receptor chain uses TRBV29-1 and TRBJ2-3, with 7 central nucleotides matching TRBD1. This receptor was obtained from a man older than 75 with active COVID-19. The sample taken for sequencing was peripheral blood. The CDR3 loop reads CSVEPTGVSTDTQYF. The nucleotide sequence is given as TGCAGCGTTGAACCCACAGGGGTTAGCACAGATACGCAGTATTTT.